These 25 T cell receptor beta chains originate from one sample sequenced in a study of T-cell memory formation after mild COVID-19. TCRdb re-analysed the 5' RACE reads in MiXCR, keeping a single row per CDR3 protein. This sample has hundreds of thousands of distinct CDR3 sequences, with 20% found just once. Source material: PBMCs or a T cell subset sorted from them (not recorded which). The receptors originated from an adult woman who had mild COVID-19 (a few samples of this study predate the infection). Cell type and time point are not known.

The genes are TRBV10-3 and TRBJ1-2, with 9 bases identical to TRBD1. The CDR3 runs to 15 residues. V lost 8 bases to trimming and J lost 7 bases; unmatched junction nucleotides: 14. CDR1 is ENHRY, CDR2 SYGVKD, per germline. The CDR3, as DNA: TGTGCCATCGGCAATGGACAGGGGAGGTGGGGTGGCTACACCTTC. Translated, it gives CAIGNGQGRWGGYTF.

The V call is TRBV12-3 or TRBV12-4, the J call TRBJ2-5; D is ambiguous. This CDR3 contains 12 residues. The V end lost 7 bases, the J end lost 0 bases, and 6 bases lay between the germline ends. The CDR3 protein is CASTPNQETQYF. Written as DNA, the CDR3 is TGTGCCAGCACGCCCAACCAAGAGACCCAGTACTTC.

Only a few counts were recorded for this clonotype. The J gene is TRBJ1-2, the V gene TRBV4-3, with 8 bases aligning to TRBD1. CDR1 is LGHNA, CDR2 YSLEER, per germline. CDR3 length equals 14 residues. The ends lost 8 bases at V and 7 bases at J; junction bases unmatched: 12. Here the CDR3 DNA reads TGCGCCAGCGCCTCGGACAGGGTTGGGGGTGGCTACACCTTC. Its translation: CASASDRVGGGYTF.

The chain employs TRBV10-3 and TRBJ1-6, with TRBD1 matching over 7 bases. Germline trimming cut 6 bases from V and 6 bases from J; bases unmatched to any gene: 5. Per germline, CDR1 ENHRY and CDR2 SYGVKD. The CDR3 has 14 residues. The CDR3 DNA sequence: TGTGCCATCAGGGACAGGTCGGGTAATTCACCCCTCCACTTT. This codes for CAIRDRSGNSPLHF.

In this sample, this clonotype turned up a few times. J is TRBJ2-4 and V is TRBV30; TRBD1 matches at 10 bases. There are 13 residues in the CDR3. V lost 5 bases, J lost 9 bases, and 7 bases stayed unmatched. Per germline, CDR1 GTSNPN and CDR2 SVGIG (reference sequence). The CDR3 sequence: CAWEVDRGTIQYF. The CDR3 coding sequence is TGTGCCTGGGAGGTGGACAGGGGGACCATTCAGTACTTC.

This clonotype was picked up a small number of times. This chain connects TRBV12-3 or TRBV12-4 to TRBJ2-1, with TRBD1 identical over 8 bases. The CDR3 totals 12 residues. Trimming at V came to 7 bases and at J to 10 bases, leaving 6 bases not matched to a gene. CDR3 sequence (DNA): TGTGCCAGCACCCACGGGACAGGCGAGCAGTTCTTC. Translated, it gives CASTHGTGEQFF.

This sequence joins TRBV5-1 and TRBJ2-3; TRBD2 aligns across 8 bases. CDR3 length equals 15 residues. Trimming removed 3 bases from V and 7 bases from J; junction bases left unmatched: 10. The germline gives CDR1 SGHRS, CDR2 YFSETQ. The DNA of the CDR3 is TGCGCCAGCAGCTCCCATAGCGGGGTGGAGAATACGCAGTATTTT. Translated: CASSSHSGVENTQYF. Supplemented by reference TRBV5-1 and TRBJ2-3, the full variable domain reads KAGVTQTPRYLIKTRGQQVTLSCSPISGHRSVSWYQQTPGQGLQFLFEYFSETQRNKGNFPGRFSGRQFSNSRSEMNVSTLELGDSALYLCASSSHSGVENTQYFGPGTRLTVL.

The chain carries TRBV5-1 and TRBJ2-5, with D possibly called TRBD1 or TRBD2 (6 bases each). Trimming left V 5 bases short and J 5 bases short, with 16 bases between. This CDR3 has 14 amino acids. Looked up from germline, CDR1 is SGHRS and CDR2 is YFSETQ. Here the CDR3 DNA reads TGCGCCAGCAGACCCTCGGGGGCCGGGGAGACCCAGTACTTC. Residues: CASRPSGAGETQYF. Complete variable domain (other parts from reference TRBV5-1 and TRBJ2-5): KAGVTQTPRYLIKTRGQQVTLSCSPISGHRSVSWYQQTPGQGLQFLFEYFSETQRNKGNFPGRFSGRQFSNSRSEMNVSTLELGDSALYLCASRPSGAGETQYFGPGTRLLVL.

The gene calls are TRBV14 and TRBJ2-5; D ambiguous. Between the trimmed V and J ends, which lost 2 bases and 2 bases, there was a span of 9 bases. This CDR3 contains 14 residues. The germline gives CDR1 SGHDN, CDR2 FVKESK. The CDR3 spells CASSQSGDQETQYF. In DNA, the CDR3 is TGTGCCAGCAGCCAATCAGGTGATCAAGAGACCCAGTACTTC.

CDR3 DNA: TGTGCCAGCTCACTACAGGGGGGGATCAATGAGCAGTTCTTC. This sequence encodes CASSLQGGINEQFF. The chain has TRBV18 and TRBJ2-1; perhaps TRBD1 as D (8 bases). This CDR3 region has 14 residues. The germline V and J ends were trimmed by 4 bases and 6 bases, with 13 bases remaining between them. From germline, CDR1 is KGHSH and CDR2 LQKENI.

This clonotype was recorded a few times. CDR3 sequence: CASRGTGSYEQYF. CDR3 nucleotide sequence: TGTGCCAGCCGAGGGACGGGTTCCTACGAGCAGTACTTC. This chain uses TRBV6-5 with TRBJ2-7, with D possibly being TRBD1 or TRBD2 (5 bases each). Trimming stripped 8 bases from V and 1 base from J, with 12 bases between. This CDR3 has 13 amino acids. Germline CDR1 reads MNHEY; CDR2 reads SVGAGI.

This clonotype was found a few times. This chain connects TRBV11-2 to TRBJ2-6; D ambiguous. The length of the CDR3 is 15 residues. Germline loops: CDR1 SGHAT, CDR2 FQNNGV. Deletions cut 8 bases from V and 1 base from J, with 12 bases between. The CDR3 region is CASGPTASGANVLTF. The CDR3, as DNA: TGTGCCAGCGGCCCGACGGCGTCTGGGGCCAACGTCCTGACTTTC.

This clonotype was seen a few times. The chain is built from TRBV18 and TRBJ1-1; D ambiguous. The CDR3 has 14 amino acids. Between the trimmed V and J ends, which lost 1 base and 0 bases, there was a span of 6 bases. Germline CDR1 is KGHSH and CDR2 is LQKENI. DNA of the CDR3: TGTGCCAGCTCACCACAGGATCTGAACACTGAAGCTTTCTTT. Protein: CASSPQDLNTEAFF.

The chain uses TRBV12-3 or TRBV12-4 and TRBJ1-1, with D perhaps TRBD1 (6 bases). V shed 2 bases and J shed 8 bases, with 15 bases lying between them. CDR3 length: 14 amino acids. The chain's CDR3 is CASSLSDGGAEAFF. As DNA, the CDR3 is TGTGCCAGCAGTTTATCGGACGGGGGGGCAGAAGCTTTCTTT.

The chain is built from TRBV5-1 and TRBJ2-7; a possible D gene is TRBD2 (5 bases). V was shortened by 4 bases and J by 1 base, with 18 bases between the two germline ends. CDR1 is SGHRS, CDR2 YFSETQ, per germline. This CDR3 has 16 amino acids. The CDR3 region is CASSPALASGSYEQYF. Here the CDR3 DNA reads TGCGCCAGCAGCCCAGCTCTGGCGTCGGGGTCCTACGAGCAGTACTTC.

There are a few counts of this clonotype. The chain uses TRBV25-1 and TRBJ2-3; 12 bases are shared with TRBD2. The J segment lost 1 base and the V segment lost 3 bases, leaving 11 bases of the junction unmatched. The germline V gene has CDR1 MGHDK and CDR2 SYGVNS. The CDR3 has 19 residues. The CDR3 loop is CASSDPETGTSGRTDTQYF. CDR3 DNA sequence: TGTGCCAGCAGTGACCCCGAAACAGGGACTAGCGGGCGCACAGATACGCAGTATTTT.

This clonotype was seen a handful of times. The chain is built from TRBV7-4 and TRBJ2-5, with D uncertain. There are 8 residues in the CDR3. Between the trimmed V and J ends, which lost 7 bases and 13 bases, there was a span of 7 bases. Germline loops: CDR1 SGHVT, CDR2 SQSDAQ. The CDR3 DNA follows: TGTGCCAGCAAGATACTGTACTTC. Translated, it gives CASKILYF.

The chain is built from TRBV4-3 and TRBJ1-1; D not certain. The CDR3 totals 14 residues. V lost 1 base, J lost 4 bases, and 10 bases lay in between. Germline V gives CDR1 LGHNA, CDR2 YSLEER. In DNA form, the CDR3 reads TGCGCCAGCAGCCAAGGACGAGGCCCCACTGAAGCTTTCTTT. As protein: CASSQGRGPTEAFF.

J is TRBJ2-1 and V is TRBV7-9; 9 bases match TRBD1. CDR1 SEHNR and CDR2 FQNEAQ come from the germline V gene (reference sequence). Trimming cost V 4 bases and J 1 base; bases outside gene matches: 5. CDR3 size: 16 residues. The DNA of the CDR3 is TGTGCCAGCAGCTCCTCCGGGACAGGGTCCTACAATGAGCAGTTCTTC. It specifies CASSSSGTGSYNEQFF.

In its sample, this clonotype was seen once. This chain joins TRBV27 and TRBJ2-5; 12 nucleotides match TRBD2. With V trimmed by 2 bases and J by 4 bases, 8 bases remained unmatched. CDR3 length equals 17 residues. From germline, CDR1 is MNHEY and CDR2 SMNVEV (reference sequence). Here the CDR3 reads CASSLSPLAGGVETQYF. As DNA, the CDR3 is TGTGCCAGCAGTTTAAGCCCCCTAGCGGGGGGGGTAGAGACCCAGTACTTC.

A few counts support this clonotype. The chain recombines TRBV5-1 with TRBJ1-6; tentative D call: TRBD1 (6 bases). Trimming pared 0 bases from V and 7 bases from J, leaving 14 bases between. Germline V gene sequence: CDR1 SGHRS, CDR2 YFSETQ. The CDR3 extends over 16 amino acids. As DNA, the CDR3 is TGCGCCAGCAGCTTGGGGTCCGGACAGCGGAATTCACCCCTCCACTTT. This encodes CASSLGSGQRNSPLHF.

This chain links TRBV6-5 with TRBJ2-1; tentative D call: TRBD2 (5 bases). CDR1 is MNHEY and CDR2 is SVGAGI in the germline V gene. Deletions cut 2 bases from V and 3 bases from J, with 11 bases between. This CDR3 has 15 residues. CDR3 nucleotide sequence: TGTGCCAGCAGTTACCCGGACTGTGTCTACAATGAGCAGTTCTTC. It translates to CASSYPDCVYNEQFF.

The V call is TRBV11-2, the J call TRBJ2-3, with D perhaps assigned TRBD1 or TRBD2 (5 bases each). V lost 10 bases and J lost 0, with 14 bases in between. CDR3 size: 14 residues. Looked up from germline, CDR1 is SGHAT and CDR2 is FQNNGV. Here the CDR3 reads CATSGTVSTDTQYF. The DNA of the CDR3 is TGTGCCACCTCGGGGACGGTGAGCACAGATACGCAGTATTTT.

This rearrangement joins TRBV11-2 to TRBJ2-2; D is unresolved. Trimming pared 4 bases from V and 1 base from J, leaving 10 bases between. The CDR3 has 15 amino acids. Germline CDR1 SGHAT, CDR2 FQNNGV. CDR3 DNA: TGTGCCAGCAGCTGGGGTCTCAAGAACACCGGGGAGCTGTTTTTT. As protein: CASSWGLKNTGELFF.

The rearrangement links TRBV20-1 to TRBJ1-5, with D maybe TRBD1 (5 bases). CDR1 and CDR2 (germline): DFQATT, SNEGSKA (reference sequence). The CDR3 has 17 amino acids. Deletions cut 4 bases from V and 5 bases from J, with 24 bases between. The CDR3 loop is CSATPSRTGPVDQPQHF. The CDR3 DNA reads TGCAGTGCTACCCCCTCACGGACGGGGCCCGTCGATCAGCCCCAGCATTTT.